Below, 29 T cell receptor beta chains from the same sample are listed, as sequenced in a study of T and B cells in COVID-19 patients. Multiplex PCR with BIOMED2 TRB-A/B primer pools amplified TRB rearrangements. One entry per CDR3 protein, called by TCRdb with MiXCR from the multiplex PCR reads. Found here are around 11,000 distinct CDR3 sequences, 30% of them singletons; the top ten hold approximately 15%. Each TRB amplification used roughly 250-550 ng of genomic DNA from blood. The sequenced sample was blood. The receptors were gathered from a human donor with active COVID-19.

By its share, this clonotype is medium-sized (0.01 to 0.1%). The chain is built from TRBV19 and TRBJ2-1; D may be TRBD1 (6 bases). CDR1 and CDR2 (germline): LNHDA, SQIVND (reference sequence). Trimming removed 5 bases at V and 0 bases at J, with 11 bases between. CDR3 length: 15 amino acids. In nucleotides, the CDR3 is TGTGCCAGTAGTGGCAGGGGTAGCTCCTACAATGAGCAGTTCTTC. Protein sequence: CASSGRGSSYNEQFF.

The V gene is TRBV12-3 or TRBV12-4, the J gene TRBJ1-2; D might be TRBD1 (6 bases). Trimming took off 7 bases at V and 1 base at J, with 16 bases between the two ends. The CDR3 is made up of 15 amino acids. The CDR3 spells CASKDSSLFNYGYTF. CDR3 coding DNA: TGTGCCAGCAAGGACAGCTCCCTTTTTAACTATGGCTACACCTTC.

V gene TRBV12-3 or TRBV12-4 combines with J gene TRBJ2-1; no reliable D call. This CDR3 contains 12 residues. CDR3 DNA sequence: TGTGCTAGTGGTGCCCGGGTGGATGAGCAGTTCTTC. The encoded protein is CASGARVDEQFF.

V and J are TRBV6-5 and TRBJ2-3, with D tentatively TRBD1 or TRBD2 (5 bases each). Trimming cost V 8 bases and J 2 bases, with 14 bases left between them. The CDR3 runs 14 residues. The germline CDR1 and CDR2 sequences are MNHEY and SVGAGI. This CDR3 is CASVEGYPTDTQYF. The CDR3 bases are TGTGCCAGCGTCGAGGGGTACCCCACAGATACGCAGTATTTT.

CDR3 sequence reads: CASIETSARTDTQYF. DNA for the CDR3: TGTGCCAGCATCGAAACTAGCGCCCGCACAGATACGCAGTATTTT. The genes are TRBV27 and TRBJ2-3, with 7 bases fitting TRBD2. The CDR3 consists of 15 residues. From germline, CDR1 is MNHEY and CDR2 SMNVEV (reference sequence). Unmatched junction bases numbered 8, after V lost 7 bases and J lost 1 base.

The rearrangement uses TRBV18 and TRBJ1-2, with TRBD1 matching 8 bases. Germline loops: CDR1 KGHSH, CDR2 LQKENI. This CDR3 is built from 15 residues. J was trimmed by 0 bases and V by 6 bases; bases with no gene match: 6. The CDR3 nucleotides read TGTGCCAGCTCGCCCCAGGGGGCACCTAACTATGGCTACACCTTC. Translated, it gives CASSPQGAPNYGYTF.

The chain uses TRBV5-4 and TRBJ2-1; 8 nucleotides match TRBD2. There are 15 residues in the CDR3. Germline trimming cut 3 bases from V and 9 bases from J; bases unmatched to any gene: 11. CDR1 is SGHNT, CDR2 YYREEE, per germline (reference sequence). The DNA for the CDR3 is TGTGCCAGCAGCTCAAAAGCGGGGGAGGACGGTGAGCAGTTCTTC. Encoded protein: CASSSKAGEDGEQFF.

This clonotype has a handful of counts. The CDR3 sequence: CAGATENSPLHF. For the CDR3, the DNA is TGTGCCGGGGCTACAGAAAATTCACCCCTCCACTTT. This chain uses TRBV7-9 with TRBJ1-6, with a weak D call TRBD1 (5 bases). This CDR3 has 12 amino acids. Germline V gene data show CDR1 as SEHNR and CDR2 as FQNEAQ (reference sequence). V was trimmed by 11 bases and J by 7 bases, leaving 12 bases between them.

A few counts support this clonotype. The rearrangement joins TRBV6-2 or TRBV6-3 to TRBJ2-3; D perhaps matches TRBD2 (5 bases). Trimming cost V 0 bases and J 9 bases, with 22 bases left between them. Germline V gene lookup returns CDR1 MNHEY and CDR2 SVGEGT. CDR3 length: 17 amino acids. The CDR3 is CASSYSTGPGIPLTQYF. For the CDR3, the DNA is TGTGCCAGCAGTTACTCGACCGGTCCGGGGATACCCCTAACGCAGTATTTT.

The table lists this clonotype with a few counts. The chain joins TRBV12-3 or TRBV12-4 to TRBJ2-7; 8 bases are a match to TRBD1. This CDR3 region has 16 residues. The V gene end was trimmed by 5 bases and the J gene end by 4 bases; junction bases not matched to a gene: 13. The CDR3 here is CASSRRVTGVAYEQYF. In DNA, the CDR3 is TGTGCCAGCAGTCGTCGGGTGACAGGGGTAGCATACGAGCAGTACTTC.

The rearrangement joins TRBV30 to TRBJ1-5; the D is unclear. The CDR3 runs to 15 residues. V lost 3 bases and J 0 bases, leaving 12 bases between the germline ends. The V gene's germline CDR1 is GTSNPN and CDR2 SVGIG (reference sequence). In nucleotides, the CDR3 is TGTGCCTGGAGCCGGCAAAAACATAGCAATCAGCCCCAGCATTTT. It codes for CAWSRQKHSNQPQHF.

The chain is built from TRBV9 and TRBJ1-6, with 7 bases identical to TRBD1. From germline, CDR1 is SGDLS and CDR2 YYNGEE. J gave up 5 bases and V 7 bases, and 6 bases lay outside the gene matches. The CDR3 consists of 14 residues. Here the CDR3 DNA reads TGTGCCAGCGGAGGACAGGTCCATAATTCACCCCTCCACTTT. This codes for CASGGQVHNSPLHF.

This clonotype was counted only a few times. V gene TRBV6-5 combines with J gene TRBJ1-1, with D maybe TRBD1 (5 bases). V gave up 3 bases and J gave up 6 bases, with 17 bases separating them. The germline CDR1 and CDR2 sequences are MNHEY and SVGAGI. CDR3 length: 15 amino acids. This chain's CDR3 is CASSYSFRGTPEAFF. CDR3 sequence (DNA): TGTGCCAGCAGTTATTCGTTCCGAGGGACTCCTGAAGCTTTCTTT.

The chain couples TRBV20-1 to TRBJ2-1; 11 positions match TRBD2. The germline CDR1 and CDR2 sequences are DFQATT and SNEGSKA (reference sequence). The CDR3 spans 15 residues. The V segment lost 4 bases and the J segment 7 bases; nucleotides outside the gene matches: 9. CDR3 sequence (DNA): TGCAGTGCTACCTCACTAGCGGGGGTGAGTAATGAGCAGTTCTTC. This translates into CSATSLAGVSNEQFF.

In its sample, this clonotype is medium-sized. The V and J genes are TRBV13 and TRBJ2-1; 7 bases agree with TRBD1. Unmatched junction bases numbered 8, after V lost 5 bases and J lost 1 base. Germline-derived CDR1 and CDR2 are PRHDT and FYEKMQ (reference sequence). CDR3 length equals 16 residues. The CDR3 reads CASSVNRGPSYNEQFF. For the CDR3, the DNA is TGTGCCAGCAGCGTCAACAGGGGACCGTCCTACAATGAGCAGTTCTTC.

This clonotype is judged medium-sized (0.01 to 0.1%). This chain links TRBV19 with TRBJ2-3; D may match TRBD1 or TRBD2 (5 bases each). This CDR3 is 16 amino acids long. V gave up 5 bases and J gave up 5 bases, with 20 bases separating them. Germline V gene data show CDR1 as LNHDA and CDR2 as SQIVND (reference sequence). The CDR3 loop is CASSSPRDGLGDTQYF. The CDR3 nucleotides are TGTGCCAGTAGTTCACCACGGGACGGACTTGGAGATACGCAGTATTTT.

The chain employs TRBV27 and TRBJ1-2; D may be TRBD1 (5 bases). Per germline, CDR1 MNHEY and CDR2 SMNVEV (reference sequence). The CDR3 is 18 amino acids. Trimming shortened V by 4 bases and J by 3 bases, and 24 bases separated the two germline ends. CDR3 loop: CASSWDGRVRDSHYGYTF. The DNA of the CDR3 is TGTGCCAGCAGTTGGGACGGGCGCGTCCGGGACTCACACTATGGCTACACCTTC.

This clonotype is labeled medium-sized (0.01 to 0.1%). The chain employs TRBV19 and TRBJ1-6, with D tentatively TRBD1 (5 bases). CDR3 size: 14 residues. Germline values: CDR1 LNHDA, CDR2 SQIVND (reference sequence). V was cut by 4 bases and J by 10 bases, with 14 bases left in between. Here the CDR3 DNA reads TGTGCCAGTAGTAGTGCAGGGACTGCATCACCCCTCCACTTT. Its translation: CASSSAGTASPLHF.

This clonotype rates as medium-sized. This sequence joins TRBV6-2 or TRBV6-3 and TRBJ2-3, with D possibly being TRBD1 or TRBD2 (6 bases each). Trimming took off 0 bases at V and 3 bases at J, with 10 bases between the two ends. There are 15 residues in the CDR3. Germline V gives CDR1 MNHEY, CDR2 SVGEGT. Written as DNA, the CDR3 is TGTGCCAGCAGTTACTCAACGGGGGCAACAGATACGCAGTATTTT. Protein product: CASSYSTGATDTQYF.

The rearrangement uses TRBV15 and TRBJ1-3; 7 positions match TRBD1. This CDR3 has 17 residues. V dropped 4 bases and J dropped 0; count of bases not matched to a gene: 9. Germline V lookup: CDR1 LNHNV, CDR2 YYDKDF (reference sequence). The DNA of the CDR3 is TGTGCCACCAGCACAGTACACAGGGGTCCCTCTGGAAACACCATATATTTT. This gives the protein CATSTVHRGPSGNTIYF.

This chain connects TRBV6-6 to TRBJ2-1, with 13 bases fitting TRBD2. The CDR3 is made up of 14 amino acids. Germline assignment: CDR1 MNHNY and CDR2 SVGAGI (reference sequence). V was pared by 5 bases and J by 9 bases, with 4 bases of the junction left unmatched. The CDR3 bases are TGTGCCAGCAGTCGCACTAGCGGGGGGGGTGAGCAGTTCTTC. Its protein is CASSRTSGGGEQFF.

In its sample, this clonotype ranks as medium-sized. V usage is TRBV6-2 or TRBV6-3 and J usage is TRBJ2-2; D tentatively reads TRBD1 or TRBD2 (5 bases each). With 4 bases removed from V and 1 base from J, the gap between germline ends came to 10 bases. Germline CDR1 reads MNHEY; CDR2 reads SVGEGT. CDR3 length equals 15 residues. The CDR3 DNA sequence: TGTGCCAGCAGTTGGGACCCCAGGAACACCGGGGAGCTGTTTTTT. Protein sequence: CASSWDPRNTGELFF.

By sample fraction, this clonotype is medium-sized (0.01 to 0.1%). The chain employs TRBV30 and TRBJ1-6; a possible D gene is TRBD1 (5 bases). Germline CDR1 and CDR2: GTSNPN and SVGIG (reference sequence). The CDR3 runs to 16 residues. V lost 5 bases and J 7 bases, leaving 21 bases between the germline ends. The CDR3: CAWLPRRTQVNSPLHF. CDR3 DNA sequence: TGTGCCTGGTTGCCTCGCAGGACACAGGTCAATTCACCCCTCCACTTT.

By sample share, this clonotype is medium-sized. Written as DNA, the CDR3 is TGCAGCGTTGCCCAACGGCCGGACCGGAACGATTACTATGGCTACACCTTC. Translated, it gives CSVAQRPDRNDYYGYTF. This sequence joins TRBV29-1 and TRBJ1-2; D is undetermined. CDR3 size: 17 residues. Germline loops: CDR1 SQVTM, CDR2 ANQGSEA. V dropped 4 bases and J dropped 3 bases, with 24 bases sitting between them.

In DNA, the CDR3 is TGTGCCAGCAGCCTCGGACAGGGGACCGAGCAGTACTTC. Translated: CASSLGQGTEQYF. The chain couples TRBV14 to TRBJ2-7, with TRBD1 matching over 9 bases. Trimming at V came to 4 bases and at J to 6 bases, leaving 4 bases not matched to a gene. Germline CDR1 and CDR2: SGHDN and FVKESK. The length of the CDR3 is 13 residues.

This rearrangement joins TRBV29-1 to TRBJ2-7; TRBD1 aligns across 10 bases. Germline V gene data show CDR1 as SQVTM and CDR2 as ANQGSEA. The CDR3 runs to 14 residues. J was trimmed by 2 bases and V by 3 bases; bases with no gene match: 4. DNA of the CDR3: TGCAGCGTTGATGGGACAGGGGAACCCTACGAGCAGTACTTC. It encodes CSVDGTGEPYEQYF.

This clonotype is medium-sized by share. The chain links TRBV5-4 to TRBJ2-1, with 10 bases aligning to TRBD2. Trimming removed 3 bases from V and 8 bases from J; junction bases left unmatched: 8. Germline V gene data show CDR1 as SGHNT and CDR2 as YYREEE (reference sequence). The CDR3 length is 15 residues. DNA of the CDR3: TGTGCCAGCAGCTCTGGGACTAGCGAGGGGGATGAGCAGTTCTTC. This sequence encodes CASSSGTSEGDEQFF. Full variable domain (remainder filled in from reference TRBV5-4 and TRBJ2-1): ETGVTQSPTHLIKTRGQQVTLRCSSQSGHNTVSWYQQALGQGPQFIFQYYREEENGRGNFPPRFSGLQFPNYSSELNVNALELDDSALYLCASSSGTSEGDEQFFGPGTRLTVL.

The rearrangement joins TRBV6-2 or TRBV6-3 to TRBJ2-1; maybe TRBD1 (6 bases). The CDR3 is 14 amino acids. V shed 6 bases and J shed 9 bases, with 18 bases lying between them. Per the germline V gene, CDR1 is MNHEY and CDR2 is SVGEGT. As DNA, the CDR3 is TGTGCCAGCAGCCAGGGGCACGCGGTCGGTGAGCAGTTCTTC. Translation: CASSQGHAVGEQFF.

The chain recombines TRBV18 with TRBJ2-7; D gene unclear. The V end lost 0 bases, the J end lost 0 bases, and 6 bases lay between the germline ends. Germline values: CDR1 KGHSH, CDR2 LQKENI. The CDR3 is 14 residues long. The CDR3 region has the DNA TGTGCCAGCTCACCACCGTCAGTCTCCTACGAGCAGTACTTC. Residues: CASSPPSVSYEQYF.